This T cell receptor (beta chain) comes out of a study of T cell responses to AZD1222 COVID-19 vaccine. In this sample, this clone turned up a few times. The antigen is undetermined. Generated by immunoSEQ multiplex PCR, the TCRdb table keeps only in-frame clones and is missing some. There are around 160,000 clones in the sample; about 93% occur only once, and around 2.8% lies in the top ten. The study, taken as a whole, reports: Baseline seropositivity occurred in only six or seven AZD1222 recipients. Targeting of unmutated variant regions was reportedly seen in nearly half of spike-specific TCRs. Vaccination with two AZD1222 doses was followed by a rise in Spike-specific TCR breadth and depth.

This clonotype was obtained from an adult in good health. Material: peripheral blood, obtained on day 0 of MenACWY control vaccination.

CDR3 bases: TGTGCCAGTAGTCGGACAGCCTCCTACGAGCAGTACTTC. It specifies CASSRTASYEQYF. V is TRBV19 and J is TRBJ2-7, with D possibly TRBD1 on 6 matching bases. The germline V and J ends were trimmed by 5 bases and 0 bases, with 8 bases remaining between them. This CDR3 is 13 amino acids long. Per germline, CDR1 LNHDA and CDR2 SQIVND (reference sequence).